This T cell receptor (beta chain) was sequenced during a study of cytomegalovirus exposure and HLA in healthy donors. The CDR3 covers 16 residues. Looked up from germline, CDR1 is SEHNR and CDR2 is FQNEAQ (reference sequence). Trimming took 6 bases from V and 0 from J; bases not matched to a gene: 8. PCR used 60 Vbeta primers and 13 Jbeta primers. Using immunoSEQ multiplex PCR, the repertoire was profiled, and TCRdb retains in-frame clones only, with some absent. The sample shows roughly 150,000 clones, 84% of them seen only once. Study findings and constraints: A link between a missense DCLRE1C variant and TCR beta V- and J-gene trimming emerged from a later analysis.

To note about this clone: The antigen is not known.

The source material was PBMCs. The receptor comes from a boy aged 2 to 10 in good health and CMV-seronegative. The chain joins TRBV7-9 to TRBJ1-3; 7 nucleotides align to TRBD1. DNA of the CDR3: TGTGCCAGCAGGTCCCCGGGACAGAACTCTGGAAACACCATATATTTT. Translated: CASRSPGQNSGNTIYF. Full variable domain (remainder filled in from reference TRBV7-9 and TRBJ1-3): DTGVSQNPRHKITKRGQNVTFRCDPISEHNRLYWYRQTLGQGPEFLTYFQNEAQLEKSRLLSDRFSAERPKGSFSTLEIQRTEQGDSAMYLCASRSPGQNSGNTIYFGEGSWLTVV.